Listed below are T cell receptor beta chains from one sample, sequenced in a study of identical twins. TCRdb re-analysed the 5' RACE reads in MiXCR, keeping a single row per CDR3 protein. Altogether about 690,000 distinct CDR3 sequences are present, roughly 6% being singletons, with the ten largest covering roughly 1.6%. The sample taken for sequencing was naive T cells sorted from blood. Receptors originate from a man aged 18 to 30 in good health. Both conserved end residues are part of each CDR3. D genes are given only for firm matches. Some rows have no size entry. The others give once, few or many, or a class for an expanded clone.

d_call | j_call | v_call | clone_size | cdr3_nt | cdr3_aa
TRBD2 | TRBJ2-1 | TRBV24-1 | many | TGTGCCACCAGTGACCCGGGGACTAGCCAAGGGGGGCAGTTCTTC | CATSDPGTSQGGQFF
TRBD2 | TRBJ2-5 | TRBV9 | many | TGTGCCAGCAGCGGCGGACTAGCCGGCTCCCAAGAGACCCAGTACTTC | CASSGGLAGSQETQYF
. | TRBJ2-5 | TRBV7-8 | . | TGTGCCAGCAGCCCGGATGAGGGGTTGACCCAGTACTTC | CASSPDEGLTQYF
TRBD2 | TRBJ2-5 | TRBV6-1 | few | TGTGCCAGCAGTAGGAGACTAGCGGGAGGGGAGACCCAGTACTTC | CASSRRLAGGETQYF
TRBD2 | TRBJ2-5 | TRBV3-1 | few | TGTGCCAGCAGCCAAGACTACGGGACTAATAAAGAGACCCAGTACTTC | CASSQDYGTNKETQYF
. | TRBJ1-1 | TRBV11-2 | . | TGTGCCAGCAGCTTATATGAGGGGGGCACTGAAGCTTTCTTT | CASSLYEGGTEAFF
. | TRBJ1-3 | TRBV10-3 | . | TGTGCCATCAGTGCCCAGTTGGCGGGGTATGGAAACACCATATATTTT | CAISAQLAGYGNTIYF
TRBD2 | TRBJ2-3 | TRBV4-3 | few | TGCGCCAGCAGCCAAGGAGGGAATAGCGGGAGCCCCACAGATACGCAGTATTTT | CASSQGGNSGSPTDTQYF
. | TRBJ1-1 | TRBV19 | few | TGTGCCAGTACCGCGGAGCCCATGAACACTGAAGCTTTCTTT | CASTAEPMNTEAFF
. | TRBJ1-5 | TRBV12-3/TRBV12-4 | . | TGTGCCAGCAGTTTGGGGTGGGAAAATAATCAGCCCCAGCATTTT | CASSLGWENNQPQHF
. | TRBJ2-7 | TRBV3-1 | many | TGTGCCAGCAGCCAAGATAGGAAGCAGTACTTC | CASSQDRKQYF
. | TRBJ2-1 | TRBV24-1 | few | TGTGCCACCAGTGATTGGGTTTCGGTCAGCCACAATGAGCAGTTCTTC | CATSDWVSVSHNEQFF
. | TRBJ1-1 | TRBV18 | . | TGTGCCAGCTCGCGACAGAGCACTGAAGCTTTCTTT | CASSRQSTEAFF
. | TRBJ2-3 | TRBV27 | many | TGTGCCGGATCATGGGCGCCGCCCCCAGATACGCAGTATTTT | CAGSWAPPPDTQYF
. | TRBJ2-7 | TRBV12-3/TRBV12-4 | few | TGTGCCAGCAGTTTTGGCGCAACGGGGGAGCAGTACTTC | CASSFGATGEQYF
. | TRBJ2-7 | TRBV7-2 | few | TGTGCCAGCAGCTTCTCCGGCATCCTGAGCTCCTACGAGCAGTACTTC | CASSFSGILSSYEQYF
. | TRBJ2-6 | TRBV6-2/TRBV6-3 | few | TGTGCCAGCAGTACGGTCGCGTGGCAGGGAACCCAATCTGGGGCCAACGTCCTGACTTTC | CASSTVAWQGTQSGANVLTF
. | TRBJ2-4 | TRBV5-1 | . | TGCGCCAGTGGACCAGGGTCCAAAAACATTCAGTACTTC | CASGPGSKNIQYF
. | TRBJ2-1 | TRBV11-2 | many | TGTGCCAGCAGCCGAGGCTGGACTCCAGACAATGAGCAGTTCTTC | CASSRGWTPDNEQFF
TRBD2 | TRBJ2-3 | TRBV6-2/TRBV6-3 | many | TGTGCCAGCAGTTACCAGCGGGAGCGAGATACGCAGTATTTT | CASSYQRERDTQYF
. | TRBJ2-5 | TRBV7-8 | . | TGTGCCAGCAGCTCCCGTAGGGGCCTAAAGGAGACCCAGTACTTC | CASSSRRGLKETQYF
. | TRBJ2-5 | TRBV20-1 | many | TGCAGTGCCCTAATGACCCGAAAAGAGACCCAGTACTTC | CSALMTRKETQYF
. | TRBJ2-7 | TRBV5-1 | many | TGCGCCAGCAGCTTAGACAGCTTCAACTCCTACGAGCAGTACTTC | CASSLDSFNSYEQYF
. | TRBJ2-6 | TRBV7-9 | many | TGTGCCAGCATAGTCTCTGGGGCCAACGTCCTGACTTTC | CASIVSGANVLTF
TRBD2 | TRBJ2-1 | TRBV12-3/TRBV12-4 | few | TGTGCCAGCAGTTTACTAGCGGGAGATCCCAATGAGCAGTTCTTC | CASSLLAGDPNEQFF
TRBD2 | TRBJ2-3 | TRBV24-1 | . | TGTGCCACCAGTGAACTAGCGGGAGTAGGTGATACGCAGTATTTT | CATSELAGVGDTQYF
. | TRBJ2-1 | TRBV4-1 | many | TGCGCCAGCAGCCAAGATTGGCTAGCTTCGGCTGAGCAGTTCTTC | CASSQDWLASAEQFF
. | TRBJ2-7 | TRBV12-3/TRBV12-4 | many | TGTGCCAGTATGACAGCGAGGAACGAGCAGTACTTC | CASMTARNEQYF
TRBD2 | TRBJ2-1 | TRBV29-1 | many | TGCAGCGTCGTGACTAGCCCCCTGCTGAATGAGCAGTTCTTC | CSVVTSPLLNEQFF
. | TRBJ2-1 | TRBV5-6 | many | TGTGCCAGCAGCACGCCTTCGGACGGGCCTTACAATGAGCAGTTCTTC | CASSTPSDGPYNEQFF
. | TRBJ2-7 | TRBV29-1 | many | TGCAGCGCTCTCGGGGGCGGTTACGAGCAGTACTTC | CSALGGGYEQYF